Listed here are 21 T cell receptor beta chains from one sample, sequenced in a study of blood T cell repertoires in COVID-19. Generated by immunoSEQ multiplex PCR, the TCRdb table keeps only in-frame clones and is missing some. Of a few hundred thousand clones listed, around 85% were seen once; the top ten hold roughly 3.6%. Material: peripheral blood. These receptors originate from a woman aged 18-29 years with acute or convalescent COVID-19.

The V and J genes are TRBV5-1 and TRBJ2-7; 7 bases fit TRBD1. The CDR3 consists of 15 residues. The germline gives CDR1 SGHRS, CDR2 YFSETQ. Trimming took 2 bases from V and 0 from J; bases not matched to a gene: 5. CDR3 sequence (DNA): TGCGCCAGCAGCTTTTCGACAGGGATCTCCTACGAGCAGTACTTC. The encoded protein is CASSFSTGISYEQYF.

The chain is built from TRBV7-8 and TRBJ2-5, with 9 bases matching TRBD2. Germline loops: CDR1 SGHVS, CDR2 FQNEAQ. With V trimmed by 3 bases and J by 2 bases, 7 bases remained unmatched. CDR3 length equals 16 residues. The CDR3 DNA sequence: TGTGCCAGCAGCTTCCCAAGCGGGGGGCCGCAAGAGACCCAGTACTTC. It specifies CASSFPSGGPQETQYF.

The chain carries TRBV7-9 and TRBJ2-7, with D possibly being TRBD1 (5 bases). The CDR3 contains 14 residues. Trimming removed 5 bases from V and 3 bases from J, with 14 bases in between. The germline V gene has CDR1 SEHNR and CDR2 FQNEAQ (reference sequence). The CDR3 coding sequence is TGTGCCAGCAGCGACCTGGGGCTTCACTACGAGCAGTACTTC. Its translation: CASSDLGLHYEQYF.

V gene TRBV9 combines with J gene TRBJ2-7, with TRBD1 as a possible D gene (6 bases). Germline V lookup: CDR1 SGDLS, CDR2 YYNGEE. This CDR3 has 17 residues. V was clipped by 4 bases and J by 3 bases, with 23 bases between them. CDR3 protein: CASSSSQGRGEYYEQYF. In DNA form, the CDR3 reads TGTGCCAGCAGCTCCTCGCAGGGGAGAGGCGAGTACTACGAGCAGTACTTC.

This sequence joins TRBV6-5 and TRBJ2-2, with 7 bases identical to TRBD1. After removal of 5 bases from V and 5 bases from J, the junction contained 2 bases not matched to a gene. Looked up from germline, CDR1 is MNHEY and CDR2 is SVGAGI. The CDR3 contains 13 residues. The CDR3 coding sequence is TGTGCCAGCAGTCGACAGGGTACCGGGGAGCTGTTTTTT. This codes for CASSRQGTGELFF.

The rearrangement joins TRBV6-1 to TRBJ2-1; D remains ambiguous. V gave up 2 bases and J gave up 2 bases, with 7 bases separating them. In germline, CDR1 is MNHNS, CDR2 SASEGT. The CDR3 covers 14 residues. The chain's CDR3 is CASSERVPYNEQFF. For the CDR3, the DNA is TGTGCCAGCAGTGAACGAGTCCCCTACAATGAGCAGTTCTTC.

The chain carries TRBV5-4 and TRBJ2-7; TRBD1 aligns across 9 bases. Germline assignment: CDR1 SGHNT and CDR2 YYREEE (reference sequence). The J segment lost 2 bases and the V segment lost 0 bases, leaving 3 bases of the junction unmatched. The CDR3 spans 15 residues. The CDR3 here is CASSLGQGDPYEQYF. The CDR3 DNA reads TGTGCCAGCAGCTTGGGACAGGGGGACCCCTACGAGCAGTACTTC. Based on the CDR3 plus reference TRBV5-4 and TRBJ2-7, the full variable domain is ETGVTQSPTHLIKTRGQQVTLRCSSQSGHNTVSWYQQALGQGPQFIFQYYREEENGRGNFPPRFSGLQFPNYSSELNVNALELDDSALYLCASSLGQGDPYEQYFGPGTRLTVT.

J is TRBJ1-2 and V is TRBV5-8; 9 bases match TRBD1. CDR3 length equals 15 residues. The germline gives CDR1 SGHTS, CDR2 YDEGEE. V shed 5 bases and J 8 bases; nucleotides not matched to a gene: 13. The CDR3 region is CASSFPGTGSSGYTF. The CDR3 coding sequence is TGTGCCAGCAGTTTCCCCGGGACAGGGTCATCCGGCTACACCTTC.

The chain uses TRBV10-3 and TRBJ1-5; TRBD1 agrees at 7 bases. J was trimmed by 6 bases and V by 11 bases; bases with no gene match: 10. Germline CDR1 ENHRY, CDR2 SYGVKD. The CDR3 is made up of 13 amino acids. The CDR3 here is CAAGQGVTQPQHF. The CDR3 DNA is TGTGCCGCAGGCCAGGGGGTTACTCAGCCCCAGCATTTT.

This clone was seen a single time. The chain is built from TRBV30 and TRBJ2-7, with D tentatively TRBD1 (5 bases). This CDR3 region has 13 residues. The V end was cut by 0 bases, the J end by 5 bases, with 11 bases between. CDR1 GTSNPN and CDR2 SVGIG come from the germline V gene (reference sequence). For the CDR3, the DNA is TGTGCCTGGAGTGTACTTCAGGGTAACGAGCAGTACTTC. This encodes CAWSVLQGNEQYF.

Here the CDR3 DNA reads TGTGCCAGTCTAGAATACGAGCAGTACTTC. As protein: CASLEYEQYF. The V and J genes are TRBV6-5 and TRBJ2-7, with D hard to call. Trimming shortened V by 9 bases and J by 4 bases, and 7 bases separated the two germline ends. This CDR3 contains 10 residues. In germline, CDR1 is MNHEY, CDR2 SVGAGI.

The chain uses TRBV19 and TRBJ1-1; weak D call: TRBD1 (6 bases). The CDR3 has 14 residues. CDR1 is LNHDA and CDR2 is SQIVND in the germline V gene (reference sequence). Trimming took off 5 bases at V and 5 bases at J, with 15 bases between the two ends. CDR3 coding DNA: TGTGCCAGTAGTTTAAGAAGGGGGGGGACTGAAGCTTTCTTT. It is translated as CASSLRRGGTEAFF. Drawing the rest from reference TRBV19 and TRBJ1-1, the complete variable domain is DGGITQSPKYLFRKEGQNVTLSCEQNLNHDAMYWYRQDPGQGLRLIYYSQIVNDFQKGDIAEGYSVSREKKESFPLTVTSAQKNPTAFYLCASSLRRGGTEAFFGQGTRLTVV.

The CDR3 sequence: CASSTWTSGTYEQYF. As DNA, the CDR3 is TGTGCCAGCAGCACCTGGACTAGCGGGACGTACGAGCAGTACTTC. J is TRBJ2-7 and V is TRBV28, with TRBD2 matching 12 bases. The germline CDR1 and CDR2 sequences are MDHEN and SYDVKM. The CDR3 contains 15 residues. Unmatched junction bases numbered 7, after V lost 6 bases and J lost 4 bases.

V usage is TRBV2 and J usage is TRBJ2-1; 9 bases map to TRBD1. This CDR3 has 15 amino acids. Germline assignment: CDR1 SNHLY and CDR2 FYNNEI. V lost 6 bases to trimming and J lost 1 base; unmatched junction nucleotides: 4. CDR3 region: CASRVGTGSYNEQFF. In DNA form, the CDR3 reads TGTGCCAGCAGGGTAGGGACAGGGTCCTACAATGAGCAGTTCTTC.

This clone was found a few times. The genes are TRBV3-1 (or the pseudogene TRBV3-2) and TRBJ1-1, with 12 bases lining up with TRBD1. From germline, CDR1 is LGHDT and CDR2 YNNKEL (reference sequence). Germline trimming cut 4 bases from V and 1 base from J; bases unmatched to any gene: 10. The CDR3 totals 18 residues. This CDR3 is CASSPRGQGAPGNTEAFF. The CDR3 nucleotides are TGTGCCAGCAGCCCTAGGGGACAGGGGGCGCCCGGGAACACTGAAGCTTTCTTT.

The genes are TRBV27 and TRBJ1-4; D gene unclear. Germline V gene sequence: CDR1 MNHEY, CDR2 SMNVEV (reference sequence). This CDR3 region has 14 residues. The V end was cut by 6 bases, the J end by 0 bases, with 8 bases between. The DNA for the CDR3 is TGTGCCAGCAGCTTTTTCGCAACTAATGAAAAACTGTTTTTT. As protein: CASSFFATNEKLFF.

The chain is built from TRBV10-1 and TRBJ2-7, with 11 bases fitting TRBD2. The CDR3 has 14 amino acids. Trimming removed 5 bases from V and 5 bases from J; junction bases left unmatched: 5. Germline V gene data show CDR1 as WNHNN and CDR2 as SYGVQD (reference sequence). The CDR3 loop reads CASSPLAGDDEQYF. The CDR3 nucleotides read TGCGCCAGCAGTCCACTAGCGGGAGATGACGAGCAGTACTTC.

The rearrangement joins TRBV5-1 to TRBJ2-2; 10 positions agree with TRBD1. Germline assignment: CDR1 SGHRS and CDR2 YFSETQ. This CDR3 has 14 amino acids. With 4 bases clipped from V and 9 bases from J, the junction kept 6 bases outside the gene matches. The CDR3 sequence: CASSGGQGNRELFF. The CDR3 DNA is TGCGCCAGCAGCGGGGGACAGGGGAACCGGGAGCTGTTTTTT.

The chain has TRBV10-3 and TRBJ2-3; no definite D call. The CDR3 totals 17 residues. The V end lost 0 bases, the J end lost 0 bases, and 13 bases lay between the germline ends. Germline CDR1 is ENHRY and CDR2 is SYGVKD. CDR3 loop: CAISESKLVASTDTQYF. The DNA of the CDR3 is TGTGCCATCAGTGAGTCGAAACTCGTAGCTAGCACAGATACGCAGTATTTT.

The chain has TRBV6-6 and TRBJ2-3; D is perhaps TRBD2 (5 bases). The CDR3 totals 17 residues. The germline V gene has CDR1 MNHNY and CDR2 SVGAGI (reference sequence). The V gene lost 5 bases and the J gene lost 0 bases, with 18 bases spanning the gap. The CDR3 region is CASSLNLIGLSTDTQYF. In DNA, the CDR3 is TGTGCCAGCAGTCTCAATTTGATAGGACTCAGCACAGATACGCAGTATTTT.

The table lists this clone with a few counts. V is TRBV19 and J is TRBJ2-3, with D possibly being TRBD1 (6 bases). CDR1 is LNHDA and CDR2 is SQIVND in the germline V gene (reference sequence). This CDR3 region has 15 residues. Trimming left V 6 bases short and J 5 bases short, with 18 bases between. The CDR3 nucleotides are TGTGCCAGTAGCCTTTACAGGGTGAGCGTAGATACGCAGTATTTT. It yields the protein CASSLYRVSVDTQYF.